This section outlines one T cell receptor beta chain sequence together with its context. Clones were sequenced by immunoSEQ multiplex PCR, and TCRdb holds only the in-frame ones, with some missing. The sample records about 36,000 clones, roughly 81% being singletons. The data were obtained in a study of OX40 agonist ivuxolimab in advanced cancers. Germline V gene sequence: CDR1 SGHRS, CDR2 YFSETQ. V shed 4 bases and J shed 0 bases, with 11 bases lying between them. The CDR3 covers 15 residues. Here the sequenced sample was CD4+ or CD8+ T cells sorted from blood, taken in a trial of the OX40 agonist ivuxolimab. The chain carries TRBV5-1 and TRBJ1-3; D call uncertain. The sequence derives from an adult with an advanced solid tumor such as melanoma, head and neck, liver or kidney cancer. This CDR3 is CASSPGRNSGNTIYF. The CDR3 coding sequence is TGCGCCAGCAGCCCAGGACGGAACTCTGGAAACACCATATATTTT.